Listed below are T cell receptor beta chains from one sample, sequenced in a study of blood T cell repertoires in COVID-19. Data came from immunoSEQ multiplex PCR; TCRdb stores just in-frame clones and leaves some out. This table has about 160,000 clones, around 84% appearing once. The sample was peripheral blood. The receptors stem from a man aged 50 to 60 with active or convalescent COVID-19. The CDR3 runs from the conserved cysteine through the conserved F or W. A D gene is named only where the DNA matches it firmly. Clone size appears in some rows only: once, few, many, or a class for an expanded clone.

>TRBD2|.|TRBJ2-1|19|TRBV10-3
CAITSGTSGKDSSYNEQFF
TGTGCCATCACCTCCGGGACTAGCGGAAAAGATAGCTCCTACAATGAGCAGTTCTTC
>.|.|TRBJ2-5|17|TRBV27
CASSLQPPARGGETQYF
TGTGCCAGCAGTTTACAGCCCCCGGCTAGGGGGGGGGAGACCCAGTACTTC
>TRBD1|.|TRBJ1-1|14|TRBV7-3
CASSLGQGNTEAFF
TGTGCCAGCAGCTTGGGACAGGGAAACACTGAAGCTTTCTTT
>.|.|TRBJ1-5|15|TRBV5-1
CASSLTGRSNQPQHF
TGCGCCAGCAGCCTAACAGGGCGTAGCAATCAGCCCCAGCATTTT
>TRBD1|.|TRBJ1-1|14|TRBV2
CASSEGQGNTEAFF
TGTGCCAGCAGTGAGGGACAGGGGAACACTGAAGCTTTCTTT
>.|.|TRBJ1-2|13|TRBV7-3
CASSSGGVYGYTF
TGTGCCAGCAGTAGCGGTGGGGTCTATGGCTACACCTTC
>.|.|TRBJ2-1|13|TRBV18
CASSQGQSNEQFF
TGTGCCAGCTCCCAAGGACAGTCCAATGAGCAGTTCTTC
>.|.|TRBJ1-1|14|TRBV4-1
CASSQDRGNTEAFF
TGCGCCAGCAGCCAAGATCGGGGGAACACTGAAGCTTTCTTT
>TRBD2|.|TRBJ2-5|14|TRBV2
CASTRAREGGAQYF
TGTGCCAGCACACGGGCCCGGGAGGGGGGGGCCCAGTACTTC
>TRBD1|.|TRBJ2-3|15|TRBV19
CASSIMGQKTDTQYF
TGTGCCAGTAGTATAATGGGACAGAAGACAGATACGCAGTATTTT
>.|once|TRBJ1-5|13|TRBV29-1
CSPREGSNQPQHF
TGCAGCCCACGGGAGGGAAGCAATCAGCCCCAGCATTTT
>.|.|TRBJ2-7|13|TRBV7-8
CASSFIASYEQYF
TGTGCCAGCAGCTTTATTGCGTCCTACGAGCAGTACTTC
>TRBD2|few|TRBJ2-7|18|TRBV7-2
CASSLRNPSGRSPYEQYF
TGTGCCAGCAGCTTACGAAACCCTAGCGGGAGGTCGCCCTACGAGCAGTACTTC
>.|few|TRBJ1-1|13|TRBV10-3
CAISETVNTEAFF
TGTGCCATCAGTGAGACAGTGAACACTGAAGCTTTCTTT
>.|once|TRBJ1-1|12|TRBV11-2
CASSLLRAEAFF
TGTGCCAGCAGCCTCCTAAGAGCTGAAGCTTTCTTT
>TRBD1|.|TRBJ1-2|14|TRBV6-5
CASSQGTGGAGYTF
TGTGCCAGCAGTCAGGGGACAGGGGGCGCGGGCTACACCTTC
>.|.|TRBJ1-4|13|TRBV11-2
CASSFSTNEKLFF
TGTGCCAGCAGCTTCTCAACTAATGAAAAACTGTTTTTT
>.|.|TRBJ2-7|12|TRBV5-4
CASSLTGREQYF
TGTGCCAGCAGCTTGACAGGGCGGGAGCAGTACTTC
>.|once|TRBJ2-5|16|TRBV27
CASSSTTMTVPETQYF
TGTGCCAGCAGTTCCACAACTATGACAGTCCCAGAGACCCAGTACTTC
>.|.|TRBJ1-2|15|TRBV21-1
CASSNPRTGNYGYTF
TGTGCCAGCAGCAATCCCCGGACAGGTAACTATGGCTACACCTTC
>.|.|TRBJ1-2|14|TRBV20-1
CSASDPRPDRGYTF
TGCAGTGCTAGTGACCCGAGGCCAGATAGGGGCTACACCTTC
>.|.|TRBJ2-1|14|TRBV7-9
CASSLARGGNEQFF
TGTGCCAGCAGCTTAGCGAGAGGGGGCAATGAGCAGTTCTTC